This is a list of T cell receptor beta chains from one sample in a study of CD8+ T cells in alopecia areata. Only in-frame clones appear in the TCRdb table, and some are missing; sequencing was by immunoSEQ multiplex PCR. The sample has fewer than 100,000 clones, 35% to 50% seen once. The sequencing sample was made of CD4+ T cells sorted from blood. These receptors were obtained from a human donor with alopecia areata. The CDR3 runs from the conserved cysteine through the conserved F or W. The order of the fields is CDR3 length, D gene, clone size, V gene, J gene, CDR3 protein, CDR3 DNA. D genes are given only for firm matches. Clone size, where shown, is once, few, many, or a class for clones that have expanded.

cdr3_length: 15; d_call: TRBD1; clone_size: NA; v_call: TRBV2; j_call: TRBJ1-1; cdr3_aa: CASSGGQGENTEAFF; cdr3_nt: TGTGCCAGCAGTGGCGGACAGGGGGAGAACACTGAAGCTTTCTTT
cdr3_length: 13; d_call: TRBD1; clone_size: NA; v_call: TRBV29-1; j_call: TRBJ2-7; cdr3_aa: CSVAGQALDEQYF; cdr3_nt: TGCAGCGTTGCTGGACAGGCCCTAGACGAGCAGTACTTC
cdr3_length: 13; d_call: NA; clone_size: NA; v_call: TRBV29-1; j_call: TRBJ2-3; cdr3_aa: CSVDGQRTDTQYF; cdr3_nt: TGCAGCGTTGATGGACAGCGCACAGATACGCAGTATTTT
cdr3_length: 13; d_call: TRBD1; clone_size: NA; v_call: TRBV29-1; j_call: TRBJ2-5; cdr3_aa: CSAEGSGGGTQYF; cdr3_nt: TGCAGCGCCGAGGGATCAGGGGGTGGGACCCAGTACTTC
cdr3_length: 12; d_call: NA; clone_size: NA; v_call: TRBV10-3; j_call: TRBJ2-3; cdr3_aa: CAISEIGDTQYF; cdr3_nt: TGTGCCATCAGTGAGATCGGGGATACGCAGTATTTT
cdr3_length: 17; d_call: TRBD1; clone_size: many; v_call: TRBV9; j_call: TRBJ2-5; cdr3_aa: CASSAPTGTEIQETQYF; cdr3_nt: TGTGCCAGCAGCGCCCCAACCGGGACAGAGATCCAAGAGACCCAGTACTTC
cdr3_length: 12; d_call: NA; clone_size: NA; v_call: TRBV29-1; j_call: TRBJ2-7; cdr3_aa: CSVQVVMYEQYF; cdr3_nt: TGCAGCGTTCAGGTAGTTATGTACGAGCAGTACTTC
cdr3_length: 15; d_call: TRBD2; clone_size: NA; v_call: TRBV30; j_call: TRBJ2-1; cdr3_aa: CAWSRTSGSWNEQFF; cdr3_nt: TGTGCCTGGAGTAGGACTAGCGGGAGTTGGAATGAGCAGTTCTTC
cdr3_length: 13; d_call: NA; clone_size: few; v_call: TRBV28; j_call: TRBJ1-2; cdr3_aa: CASSSPSNYGYTF; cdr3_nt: TGTGCCAGCAGTTCTCCCAGTAACTATGGCTACACCTTC
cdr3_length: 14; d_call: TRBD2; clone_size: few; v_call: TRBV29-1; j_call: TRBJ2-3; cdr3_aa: CSVTTSGSTDTQYF; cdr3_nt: TGCAGCGTTACGACTAGCGGGAGCACAGATACGCAGTATTTT